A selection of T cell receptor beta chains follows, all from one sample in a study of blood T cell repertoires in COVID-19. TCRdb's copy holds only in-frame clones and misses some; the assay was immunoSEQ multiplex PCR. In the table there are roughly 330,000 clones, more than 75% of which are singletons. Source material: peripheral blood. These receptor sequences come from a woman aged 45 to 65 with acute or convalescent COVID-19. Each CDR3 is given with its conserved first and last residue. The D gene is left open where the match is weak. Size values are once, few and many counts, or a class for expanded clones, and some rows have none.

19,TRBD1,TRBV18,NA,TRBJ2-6,TGTGCCAGCTCACCTATAAATGGACAGGCGTTCTCTGGGGCCAACGTCCTGACTTTC,CASSPINGQAFSGANVLTF
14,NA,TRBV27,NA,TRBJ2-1,TGTGCCAGCAGTCCCGGGTCCTTCGGTGATGAGCAGTTCTTC,CASSPGSFGDEQFF
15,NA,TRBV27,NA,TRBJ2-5,TGTGCCAGCGGAACACACAGGGAGGGGATTGAGACCCAGTACTTC,CASGTHREGIETQYF
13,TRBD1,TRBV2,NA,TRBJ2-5,TGTGCCGGGGACAGGGGGCGCGGGGAGACCCAGTACTTC,CAGDRGRGETQYF
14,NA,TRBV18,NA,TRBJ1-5,TGTGCCAGCTCCTCTACAGGGTATGTACAGCCCCAGCATTTT,CASSSTGYVQPQHF
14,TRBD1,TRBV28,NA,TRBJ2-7,TGTGCCAGCACCGGGACAGGGAGCTCCTACGAGCAGTACTTC,CASTGTGSSYEQYF
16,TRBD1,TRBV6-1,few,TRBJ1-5,TGTGCCAGCAGTGAAGGGTGGGGACAGGTCAATCAGCCCCAGCATTTT,CASSEGWGQVNQPQHF
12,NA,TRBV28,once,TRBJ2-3,TGTGCCAGCAGTGTCCGGGAGGATACGCAGTATTTT,CASSVREDTQYF
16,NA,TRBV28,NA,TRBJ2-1,TGTGCCAGCAGTCTTTCTAGCGACACGTTAAACAATGAGCAGTTCTTC,CASSLSSDTLNNEQFF
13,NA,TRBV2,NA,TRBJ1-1,TGTGCCAGCAGTACAACAGGGAACACTGAAGCTTTCTTT,CASSTTGNTEAFF
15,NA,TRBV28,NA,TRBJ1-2,TGTGCCATCGCACTGTACCTACTACAGGGTCATGGCTACACCTTC,CAIALYLLQGHGYTF
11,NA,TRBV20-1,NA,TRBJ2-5,TGCAGTGCAACAGATATGGAGACCCAGTACTTC,CSATDMETQYF
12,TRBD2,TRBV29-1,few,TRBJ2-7,TGCAGCGTTGCGGGAGGTGCCTACGAGCAGTACTTC,CSVAGGAYEQYF